This TCR beta chain was sequenced for a study of breast tumors, draining lymph nodes, adjacent tissues. TCRdb reanalysed the multiplex PCR reads using MiXCR and keeps one entry per CDR3 protein. The sample consists of around 170,000 distinct CDR3 sequences, about 30% of them appearing once. General observations from the study: Luminal-like breast cancer showed significantly higher tumor–nontumor repertoire similarity than basal-like. Findings are consistent with lymph node origin and intratumoral expansion of most tumor T cells.

CDR1 LGHDT and CDR2 YNNKEL come from the germline V gene (reference sequence). Germline trimming cut 4 bases from V and 4 bases from J; bases unmatched to any gene: 17. The CDR3 has 20 amino acids. Samples came from axillary lymph nodes draining the breast cancer. The table lists this clonotype with a few counts. Its target is not known. The gene calls are TRBV3-1 and TRBJ2-5, with 14 bases matching TRBD2. The sequencing sample was made of axillary lymph node tissue. This clonotype was obtained from a female donor with breast cancer. Some clones in this sample may be carry-over from other donors' samples. CDR3 DNA: TGTGCCAGCAGCCCCTCGGGGACTAGCGGGGGCCGGGCGAGACGAGAGACCCAGTACTTC. As protein: CASSPSGTSGGRARRETQYF.